This T cell receptor (beta chain) is drawn from a study of response to subunit inactivated influenza vaccine. TCRdb independently ran MiXCR on the RT-PCR reads; one entry per CDR3 protein. The sample shows 550,000 to 600,000 distinct CDR3 sequences, about an eighth of them seen only once. This clonotype was seen a few times. The CDR3 has 12 residues. The V segment lost 6 bases and the J segment 5 bases; nucleotides outside the gene matches: 6. The V gene's germline CDR1 is DFQATT and CDR2 SNEGSKA (reference sequence). J is TRBJ2-7 and V is TRBV20-1, with TRBD2 identical over 8 bases. Sequencing was performed on PBMCs from blood, taken on the day of vaccination. This clonotype was obtained from a man aged 50 or older who received an inactivated influenza vaccine. The CDR3 region has the DNA TGCAGTGCCGAGCGGGAGAGACACGAGCAGTACTTC. This encodes CSAERERHEQYF.